The clone carrying this T cell receptor beta chain is a singleton in its sample. The ends lost 6 bases at V and 8 bases at J; junction bases unmatched: 8. Germline-derived CDR1 and CDR2 are MNHEY and SMNVEV (reference sequence). The CDR3 is 14 residues long. This sample was taken from a study of blood T cell repertoires in COVID-19. Study context: Specimens from acute and convalescent COVID-19 originated in the United States, Italy and Spain. PBMCs, B-cell-depleted T cells, or T cells were the source of the cDNA or gDNA that made up the material.

Study processing details: Nucleated cell number was recorded as an estimate derived from reference gene primer amplification. Method: immunoSEQ multiplex PCR; TCRdb's copy keeps in-frame clones and lacks some. V, J and clone size reflect that table, while D and trimming were determined from the DNA. The profile covers 60,000 to 80,000 clones, with roughly 92% appearing a single time and about 6% taken by the ten largest. The sample comprised peripheral blood. The V and J genes are TRBV27 and TRBJ2-1; the match to TRBD1 covers 9 bases. This receptor was identified in a human donor in a cohort sampled during active COVID-19. The CDR3 coding sequence is TGTGCCAGCAGCTCCCGGGACAGGGTGCATGAGCAGTTCTTC. Its translation: CASSSRDRVHEQFF.